The clone carrying this T cell receptor (beta chain) has a single count. The data derive from a study of blood T cell repertoires in COVID-19. Overall study: PBMCs, B-cell-depleted T cells, or T cells provided the cDNA or gDNA that made up the material.

Data came from immunoSEQ multiplex PCR; TCRdb stores just in-frame clones and leaves some out. This table has more than 50,000 clones, about nine tenths appearing once. The source is a woman between 40 and 50 years old with active COVID-19. Sequenced input: peripheral blood.

CDR3 loop: CASSPGTGINQPQHF. As DNA, the CDR3 is TGTGCCAGCTCACCCGGGACAGGGATCAATCAGCCCCAGCATTTT. The rearrangement uses TRBV18 and TRBJ1-5, with 9 bases identical to TRBD1. CDR1 KGHSH and CDR2 LQKENI come from the germline V gene. The CDR3 spans 15 residues. J gave up 3 bases and V 3 bases, and 3 bases lay outside the gene matches.